This TCR beta chain was identified during a study of shared clonotypes between healthy human individuals (TCRdb year 2020). For context, the study as a whole: The cohort comprised two women and three men aged 18 to 49 years. Libraries were prepared and TCR repertoires were sequenced by different laboratories using diverse techniques, in order to increase sequencing depth and limit assay-specific biases. Leukapheresis yielded between about 0.85 and 10 billion PBMCs per donor. Blood TCR repertoires of a handful of healthy adults were deeply sequenced to estimate repertoire size and the extent of clonotype sharing between individuals. For each donor, three plates each were used for CD4 naive and CD4 memory, two plates were used for CD8 naive, and one plate was used for CD8 memory. Overall study outcomes, separate from this receptor: Sampling was restricted to blood, and TCR repertoires in tissue are likely to differ from TCR repertoires in blood. Because the study included only a small number of donors, the genetic and exposure-history diversity represented was limited. Clonotypes shared by all four sorted-subset donors showed higher generation probabilities than non-shared clonotypes. Incomplete sequencing was indicated by rarefaction of sorted-subset datasets, despite the large sequencing depth. Across a handful of donors, 5% to 6% of naive CD4, over 3% of naive CD8, roughly 2.3% of memory CD4, and approximately 0.42% of memory CD8 clonotypes were shared. Pairwise subsampling indicated that sequencing depth was expected to affect the degree of clonotype sharing among donors. Naive subsets generally had larger estimated clonotype richness than memory subsets.

Remarks on this clone: This receptor's antigen is unknown. No much larger clone is present one base from it, and per-base qualities are unavailable.

TCR CDR3 regions were amplified from genomic DNA by multiplex PCR using the deep immunoSEQ assay. For each cell subset, the extracted genomic DNA was distributed evenly across all wells of several immunoSEQ 96-well plates, and each plate served as one replicate. For sorted subsets, around 0.2 ug genomic DNA, equal to 25,000 to 35,000 T cell genomes, was loaded into each replicate PCR. The purified libraries were quantified using a Qubit 3.0 fluorometer, sized with a Bioanalyzer 2100, and then quantified again using the KAPA Library Quantification kit. Each immunoSEQ 96-well plate was sequenced on its own single-read 150-cycle Illumina NextSeq 550 flow cell. As for the original processing: Because the immunoSEQ output included only junctional sequences and no quality scores, the filtering could not be the same as the filtering used for full-length reads. To assign V/J genes and CDR3, sequences were annotated using PyIR, a Python wrapper for IgBLAST v1.9, with IMGT germline references. Reads were filtered out if the reads had weak V/J assignments (E-value above 1e-6), no CDR3, stop codons, out-of-frame junctions, or ambiguous translated residues. A V3J clonotype was defined by an identical inferred V gene, J gene, and CDR3 amino acid sequence. The percentage overlap between two repertoires was calculated by dividing the number of shared unique clonotypes by the size of the smaller repertoire. Repertoire richness was assessed with RTK rarefaction, the Chao1 estimator, and Recon v2.1 estimates of unobserved clonotypes. Generation probabilities were computed with OLGA for all TCRbeta clonotypes obtained by the gDNA method from several donors. TCRdb limited this immuneACCESS table to in-frame rearrangements with V and J called. A share of clones is missing; checked studies link under half to unresolved V genes, and the rest is unexplained. V and J calls and clone size are as listed in that table; D and trimming were resolved from the DNA. This sample is represented by around 240,000 clones; approximately 65% of them were singletons. Clones ranked in the top ten supply 11% of the sample.

The CDR3 starts with the cysteine, ends with the phenylalanine, and has 17 residues. Solely the CDR3 DNA is kept, with 51 bases framed from the first base. For CDR1 and CDR2, the germline V gene lists KGHSH and LQKENI. V lost 2 bases and J lost 0 bases; the stretch between them is 17 bases long. The donors were healthy, HIV-negative adults who had no recently reported acute infections or vaccinations. Every donor was a Caucasian adult living in Nashville, Tennessee, USA. CD4+ T cells were enriched by magnetic negative selection, after which naive cells were positively selected on CD45RA and the negative fraction was taken as the memory subset. Blood was collected by leukapheresis, and PBMCs were isolated by Ficoll-Histopaque density gradient centrifugation and then cryopreserved in liquid nitrogen vapor phase. Analytical flow cytometry was used to check the purity and quantity of each magnetically sorted T cell population. Genomic DNA was isolated from every sorted fraction and measured by UV absorbance on a Nanodrop 2000c.

The chain is made from TRBV18 and TRBJ2-7; 6 matching bases give a weak D call of TRBD1. This sequence originates from a man between 25 and 39 years old in good health. The sample comprised memory CD4+ T cells sorted from blood. In light of the paper, this sample's cell subset or site label describes: CD45RA-negative fraction. The sequenced DNA is TGTGCCAGCTCACCAAGGTCGATGACAGGAGGCTCCTACGAGCAGTACTTC. Translated, this gives CASSPRSMTGGSYEQYF.